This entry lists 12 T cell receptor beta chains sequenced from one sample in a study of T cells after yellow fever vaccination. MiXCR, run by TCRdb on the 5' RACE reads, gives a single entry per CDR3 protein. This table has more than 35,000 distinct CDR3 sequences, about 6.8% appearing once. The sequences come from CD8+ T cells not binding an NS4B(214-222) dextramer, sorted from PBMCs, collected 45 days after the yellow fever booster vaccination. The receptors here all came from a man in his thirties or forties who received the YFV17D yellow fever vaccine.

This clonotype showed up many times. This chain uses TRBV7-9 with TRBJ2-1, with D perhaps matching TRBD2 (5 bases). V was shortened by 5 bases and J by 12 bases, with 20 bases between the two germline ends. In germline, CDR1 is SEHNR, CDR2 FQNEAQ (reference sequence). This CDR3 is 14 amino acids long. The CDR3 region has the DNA TGTGCCAGCAGCGCCCCTTGGAGAGGGCCCCGGCAGTTCTTC. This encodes CASSAPWRGPRQFF.

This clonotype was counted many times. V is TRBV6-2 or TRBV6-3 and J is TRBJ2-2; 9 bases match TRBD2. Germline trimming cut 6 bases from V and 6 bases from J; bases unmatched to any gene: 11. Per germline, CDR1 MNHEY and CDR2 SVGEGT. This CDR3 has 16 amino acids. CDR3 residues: CASRPLTVAGAGELFF. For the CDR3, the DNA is TGTGCCAGCAGACCCCTAACAGTAGCGGGAGCCGGGGAGCTGTTTTTT.

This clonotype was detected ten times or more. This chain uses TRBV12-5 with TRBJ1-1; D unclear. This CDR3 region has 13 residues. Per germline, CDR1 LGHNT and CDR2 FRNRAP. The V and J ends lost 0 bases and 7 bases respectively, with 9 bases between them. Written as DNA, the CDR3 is TGTGCTAGTGGTTTGGTAGGAAAGATTGAAGCTTTCTTT. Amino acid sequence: CASGLVGKIEAFF.

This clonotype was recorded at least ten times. This chain's CDR3 is CASSQDSGRPDTQYF. The CDR3 DNA reads TGCGCCAGCAGCCAGGACAGCGGGAGGCCAGATACGCAGTATTTT. This chain joins TRBV4-3 and TRBJ2-3; 9 nucleotides match TRBD2. V trimming: 3 bases; J trimming: 4 bases; junction bases outside the gene matches: 5. This CDR3 is built from 15 residues. Germline CDR1 LGHNA, CDR2 YSLEER.

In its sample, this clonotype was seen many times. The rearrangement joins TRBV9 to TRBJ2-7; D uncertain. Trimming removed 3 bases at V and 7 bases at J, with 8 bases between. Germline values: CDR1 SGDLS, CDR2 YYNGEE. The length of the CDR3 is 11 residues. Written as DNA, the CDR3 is TGTGCCAGCAGCGGTAAGGGAGAGCAGTACTTC. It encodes CASSGKGEQYF.

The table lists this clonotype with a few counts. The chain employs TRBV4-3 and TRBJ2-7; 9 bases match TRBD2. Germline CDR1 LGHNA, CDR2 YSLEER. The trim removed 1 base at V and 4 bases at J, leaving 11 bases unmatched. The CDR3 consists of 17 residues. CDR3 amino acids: CASSQGHGQGLAYEQYF. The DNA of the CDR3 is TGCGCCAGCAGCCAAGGGCATGGACAAGGACTAGCGTACGAGCAGTACTTC.

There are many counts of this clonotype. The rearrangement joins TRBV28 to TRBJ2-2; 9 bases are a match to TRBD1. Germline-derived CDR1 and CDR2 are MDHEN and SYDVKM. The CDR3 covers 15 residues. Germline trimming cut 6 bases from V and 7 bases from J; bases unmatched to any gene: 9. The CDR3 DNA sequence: TGTGCCAGCAGCCTGCCACAGGGGGCGGGCGGGGAGCTGTTTTTT. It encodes CASSLPQGAGGELFF.

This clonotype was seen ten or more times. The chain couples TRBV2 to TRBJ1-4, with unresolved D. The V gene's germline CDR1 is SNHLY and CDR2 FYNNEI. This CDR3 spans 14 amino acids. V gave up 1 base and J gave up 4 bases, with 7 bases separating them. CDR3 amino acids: CASSEDWSNEKLFF. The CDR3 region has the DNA TGTGCCAGCAGTGAAGATTGGAGTAATGAAAAACTGTTTTTT.

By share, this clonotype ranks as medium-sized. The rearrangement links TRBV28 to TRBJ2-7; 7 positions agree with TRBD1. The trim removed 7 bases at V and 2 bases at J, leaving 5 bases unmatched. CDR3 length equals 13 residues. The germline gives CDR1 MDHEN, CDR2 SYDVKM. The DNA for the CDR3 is TGTGCCAGCAAAAGGACAGGAACCTACGAGCAGTACTTC. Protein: CASKRTGTYEQYF.

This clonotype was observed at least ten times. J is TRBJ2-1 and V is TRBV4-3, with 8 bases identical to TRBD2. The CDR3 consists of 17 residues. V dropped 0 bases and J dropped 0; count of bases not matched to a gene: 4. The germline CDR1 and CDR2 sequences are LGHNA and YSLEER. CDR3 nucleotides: TGCGCCAGCAGCCAAGAAGCTAGCGGGCCCTCCTACAATGAGCAGTTCTTC. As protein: CASSQEASGPSYNEQFF.

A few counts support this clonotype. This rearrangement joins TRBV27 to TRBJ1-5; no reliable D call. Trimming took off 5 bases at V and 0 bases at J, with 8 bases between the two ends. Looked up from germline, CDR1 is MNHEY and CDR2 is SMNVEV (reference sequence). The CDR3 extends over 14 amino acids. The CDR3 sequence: CASSPWVSNQPQHF. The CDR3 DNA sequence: TGTGCCAGCAGTCCTTGGGTTAGCAATCAGCCCCAGCATTTT.

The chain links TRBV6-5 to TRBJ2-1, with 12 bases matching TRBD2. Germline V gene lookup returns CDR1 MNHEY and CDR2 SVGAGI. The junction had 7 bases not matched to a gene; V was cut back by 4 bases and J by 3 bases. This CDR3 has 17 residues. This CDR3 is CASSSDTSGRHYNEQFF. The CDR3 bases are TGTGCCAGCAGTTCCGACACTAGCGGGAGGCACTACAATGAGCAGTTCTTC.